This T cell receptor (beta chain) was identified in a study of blood T cell repertoires in COVID-19. Study-wide background: Both acute and convalescent COVID-19 samples were obtained from the United States, Italy and Spain. PBMCs, B-cell-depleted T cells, or T cells provided the cDNA or gDNA that made up the material.

One Seattle source followed patients from active infection through their disease course. Trimming removed 3 bases at V and 3 bases at J, with 9 bases between. This CDR3 contains 13 residues. In the original workflow: Counts of nucleated cells, estimated from reference gene primer amplification, were obtained. Produced via immunoSEQ multiplex PCR; TCRdb's table is partial and in-frame only. That table furnishes V, J and clone size, whereas the DNA furnished D and trimming. This repertoire shows a few hundred thousand clones, approximately 78% found once; its top ten account for 5.2%. The source material was peripheral blood. V usage is TRBV12-3 or TRBV12-4 and J usage is TRBJ2-7; D uncertain. The source of this sequence is a woman in her seventies with COVID-19, enrolled during active disease. CDR3: CASSLRQNYEQYF. The CDR3 nucleotides read TGTGCCAGCAGTTTGAGGCAGAACTACGAGCAGTACTTC.